This TCR beta chain was retrieved from a study of blood T cells in healthy people across ages. This clonotype was counted only a few times. Alongside a J-beta primer mix, a sample-barcoded 5' primer served in a second PCR lasting 7 to 11 cycles. One entry per CDR3 protein results from TCRdb running MiXCR on the 5' RACE reads. The sample has about 1.7 million distinct CDR3 sequences, 28% seen once; the top ten hold around 7.7%. Germline lookup yields CDR1 SQVTM and CDR2 ANQGSEA. This CDR3 is built from 14 residues. V dropped 7 bases and J dropped 2 bases, with 14 bases sitting between them. Donors ranged from roughly 6 to 90 years old and were healthy Caucasians in Russia. Samples each yielded at least 6 micrograms of total RNA.

The chain has TRBV29-1 and TRBJ1-4; no clear D. The clonotype comes from a woman in her 30s in good health. Source material: blood. The chain's CDR3 is CSANPAGTNEKLFF. CDR3 DNA: TGCAGCGCCAACCCAGCAGGCACTAATGAAAAACTGTTTTTT.